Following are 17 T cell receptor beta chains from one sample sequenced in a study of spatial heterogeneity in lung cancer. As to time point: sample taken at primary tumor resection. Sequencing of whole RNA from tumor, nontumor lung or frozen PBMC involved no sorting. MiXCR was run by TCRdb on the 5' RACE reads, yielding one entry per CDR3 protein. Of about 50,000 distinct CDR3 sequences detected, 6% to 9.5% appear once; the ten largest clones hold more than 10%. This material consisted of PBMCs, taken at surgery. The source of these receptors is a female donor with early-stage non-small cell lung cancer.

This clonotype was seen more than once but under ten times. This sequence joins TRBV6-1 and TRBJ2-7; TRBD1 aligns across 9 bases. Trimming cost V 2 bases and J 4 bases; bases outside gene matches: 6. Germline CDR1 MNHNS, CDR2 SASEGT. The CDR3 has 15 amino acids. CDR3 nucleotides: TGTGCCAGCAGTGAACCGGGACAGGGAAATTACGAGCAGTACTTC. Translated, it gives CASSEPGQGNYEQYF.

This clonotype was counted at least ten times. Here the CDR3 reads CASSLDTGTKGNTIYF. The CDR3 DNA follows: TGCGCCAGCAGCTTGGACACGGGAACTAAAGGAAACACCATATATTTT. V usage is TRBV5-1 and J usage is TRBJ1-3; no definite D call. Germline CDR1 reads SGHRS; CDR2 reads YFSETQ. V was clipped by 0 bases and J by 4 bases, with 14 bases between them. The CDR3 is 16 amino acids.

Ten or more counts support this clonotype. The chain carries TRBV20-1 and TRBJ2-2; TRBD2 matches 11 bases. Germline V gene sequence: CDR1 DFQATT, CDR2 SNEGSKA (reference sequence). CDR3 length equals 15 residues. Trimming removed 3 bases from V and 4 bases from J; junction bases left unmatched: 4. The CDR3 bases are TGCAGTGCTAGGGGGGGACTAGCGGTCACCGGGGAGCTGTTTTTT. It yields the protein CSARGGLAVTGELFF.

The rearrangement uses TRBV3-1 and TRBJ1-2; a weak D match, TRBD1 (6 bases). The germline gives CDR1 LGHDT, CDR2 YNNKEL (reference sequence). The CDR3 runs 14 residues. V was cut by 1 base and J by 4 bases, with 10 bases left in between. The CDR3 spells CASSQGVGGYGYTF. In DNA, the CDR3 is TGTGCCAGCAGCCAAGGGGTAGGGGGCTATGGCTACACCTTC.

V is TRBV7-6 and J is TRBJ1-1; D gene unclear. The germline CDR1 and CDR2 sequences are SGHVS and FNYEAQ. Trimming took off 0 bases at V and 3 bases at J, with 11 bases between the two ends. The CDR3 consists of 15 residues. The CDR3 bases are TGTGCCAGCAGCTTAGCGACGGGCACCTACACTGAAGCTTTCTTT. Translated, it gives CASSLATGTYTEAFF.

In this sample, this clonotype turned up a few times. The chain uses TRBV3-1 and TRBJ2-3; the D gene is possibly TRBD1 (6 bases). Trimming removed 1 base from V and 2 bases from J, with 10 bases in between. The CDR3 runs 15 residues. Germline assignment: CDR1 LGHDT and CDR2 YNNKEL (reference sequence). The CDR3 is CASSQGTGYTDTQYF. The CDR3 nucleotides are TGTGCCAGCAGCCAAGGTACAGGGTACACAGATACGCAGTATTTT.

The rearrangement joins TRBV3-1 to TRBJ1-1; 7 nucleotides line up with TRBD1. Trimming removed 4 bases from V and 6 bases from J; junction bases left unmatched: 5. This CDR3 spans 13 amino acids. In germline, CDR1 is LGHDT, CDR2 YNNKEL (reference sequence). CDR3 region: CASSPRTGSEAFF. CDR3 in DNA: TGTGCCAGCAGCCCACGGACAGGTTCTGAAGCTTTCTTT. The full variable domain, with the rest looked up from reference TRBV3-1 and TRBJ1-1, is DTAVSQTPKYLVTQMGNDKSIKCEQNLGHDTMYWYKQDSKKFLKIMFSYNNKELIINETVPNRFSPKSPDKAHLNLHINSLELGDSAVYFCASSPRTGSEAFFGQGTRLTVV.

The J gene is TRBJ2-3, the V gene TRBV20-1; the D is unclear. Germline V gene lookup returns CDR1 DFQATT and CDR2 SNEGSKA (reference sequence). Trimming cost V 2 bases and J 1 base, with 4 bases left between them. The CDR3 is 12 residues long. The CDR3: CSARQGTDTQYF. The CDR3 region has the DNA TGCAGTGCTAGACAGGGCACAGATACGCAGTATTTT.

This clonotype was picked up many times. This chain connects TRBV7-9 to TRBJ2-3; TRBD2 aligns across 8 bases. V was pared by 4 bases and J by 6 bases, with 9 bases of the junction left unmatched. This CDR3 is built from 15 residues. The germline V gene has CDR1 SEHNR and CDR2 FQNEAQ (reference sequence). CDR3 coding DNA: TGTGCCAGCAGCTCCCCTGGCGGGGGGAGGGATACGCAGTATTTT. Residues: CASSSPGGGRDTQYF. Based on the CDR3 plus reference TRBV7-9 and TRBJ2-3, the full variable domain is DTGVSQNPRHKITKRGQNVTFRCDPISEHNRLYWYRQTLGQGPEFLTYFQNEAQLEKSRLLSDRFSAERPKGSFSTLEIQRTEQGDSAMYLCASSSPGGGRDTQYFGPGTRLTVL.

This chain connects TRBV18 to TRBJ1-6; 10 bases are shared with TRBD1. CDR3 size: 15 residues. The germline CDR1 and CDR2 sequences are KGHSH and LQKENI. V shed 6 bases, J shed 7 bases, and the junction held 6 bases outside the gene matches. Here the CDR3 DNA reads TGTGCCAGCTCCCCTAAGACAGGGGGCAATTCACCCCTCCACTTT. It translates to CASSPKTGGNSPLHF.

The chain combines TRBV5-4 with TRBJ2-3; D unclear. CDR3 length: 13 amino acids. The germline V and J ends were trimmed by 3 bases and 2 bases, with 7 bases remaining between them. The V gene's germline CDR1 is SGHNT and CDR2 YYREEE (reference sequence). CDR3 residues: CASSSDNTDTQYF. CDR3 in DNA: TGTGCCAGCAGCTCCGACAACACAGATACGCAGTATTTT.

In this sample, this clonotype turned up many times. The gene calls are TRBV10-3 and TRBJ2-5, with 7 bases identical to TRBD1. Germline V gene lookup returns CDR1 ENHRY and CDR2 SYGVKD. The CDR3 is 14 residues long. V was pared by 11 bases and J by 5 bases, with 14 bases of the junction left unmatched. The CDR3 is CASSLSGGFETQYF. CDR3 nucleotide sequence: TGTGCCTCCAGCCTCTCAGGGGGATTCGAGACCCAGTACTTC.

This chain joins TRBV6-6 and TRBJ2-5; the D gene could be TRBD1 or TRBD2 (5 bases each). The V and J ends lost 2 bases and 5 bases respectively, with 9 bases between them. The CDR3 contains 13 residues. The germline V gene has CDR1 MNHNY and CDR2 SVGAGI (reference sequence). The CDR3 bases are TGTGCCAGCAGTTACCGGGGCGTGGAGACCCAGTACTTC. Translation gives CASSYRGVETQYF.

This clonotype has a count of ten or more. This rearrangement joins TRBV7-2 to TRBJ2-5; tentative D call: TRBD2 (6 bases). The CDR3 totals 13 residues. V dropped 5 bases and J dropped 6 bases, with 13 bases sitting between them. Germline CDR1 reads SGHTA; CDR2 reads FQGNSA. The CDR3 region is CASSPPSVQTQYF. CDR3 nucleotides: TGTGCCAGCAGCCCTCCTAGCGTGCAGACCCAGTACTTC.

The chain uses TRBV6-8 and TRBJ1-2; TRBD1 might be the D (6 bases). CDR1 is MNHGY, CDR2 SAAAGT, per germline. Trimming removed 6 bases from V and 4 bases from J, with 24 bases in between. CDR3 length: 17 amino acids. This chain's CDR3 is CASRCLPRDTGFYGYTF. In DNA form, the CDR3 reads TGTGCCAGCAGGTGCTTACCTCGGGACACTGGGTTCTATGGCTACACCTTC.

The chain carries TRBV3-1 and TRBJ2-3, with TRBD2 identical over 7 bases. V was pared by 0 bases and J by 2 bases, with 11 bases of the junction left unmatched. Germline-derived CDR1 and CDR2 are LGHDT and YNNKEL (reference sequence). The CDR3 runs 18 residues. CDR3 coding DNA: TGTGCCAGCAGCCAAGATTTGAGACTAGCCGGGATCACAGATACGCAGTATTTT. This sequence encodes CASSQDLRLAGITDTQYF.

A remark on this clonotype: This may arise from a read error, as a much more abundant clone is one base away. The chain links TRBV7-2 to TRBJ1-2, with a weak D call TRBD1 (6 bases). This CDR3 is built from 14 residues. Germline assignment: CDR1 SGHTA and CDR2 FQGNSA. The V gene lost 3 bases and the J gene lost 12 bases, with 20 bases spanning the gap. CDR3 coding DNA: TGTGCCAGCAGCTTCGTACCTGAAGGGGGAGGCGACACCTTC. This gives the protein CASSFVPEGGGDTF.